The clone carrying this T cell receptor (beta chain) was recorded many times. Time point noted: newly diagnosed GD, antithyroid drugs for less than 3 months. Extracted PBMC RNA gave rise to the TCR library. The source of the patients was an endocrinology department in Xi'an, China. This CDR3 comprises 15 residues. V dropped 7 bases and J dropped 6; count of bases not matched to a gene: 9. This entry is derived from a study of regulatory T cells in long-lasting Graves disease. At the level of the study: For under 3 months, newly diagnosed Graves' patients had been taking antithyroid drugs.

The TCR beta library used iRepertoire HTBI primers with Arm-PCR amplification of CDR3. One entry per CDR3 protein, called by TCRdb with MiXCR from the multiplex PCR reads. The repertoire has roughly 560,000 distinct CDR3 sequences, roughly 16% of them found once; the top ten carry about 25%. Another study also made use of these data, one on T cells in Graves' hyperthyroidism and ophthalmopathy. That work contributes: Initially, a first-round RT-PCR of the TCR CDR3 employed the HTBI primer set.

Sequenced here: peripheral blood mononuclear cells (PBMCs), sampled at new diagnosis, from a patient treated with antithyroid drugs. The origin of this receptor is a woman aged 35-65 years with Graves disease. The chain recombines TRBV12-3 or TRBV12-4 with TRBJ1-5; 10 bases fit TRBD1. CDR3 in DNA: TGTGCCAGCAAAAGGACAGGGGGGATTAGTCAGCCCCAGCATTTT. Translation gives CASKRTGGISQPQHF.